Described below is a single TCR beta chain sequence and its context. The germline V gene has CDR1 WNHNN and CDR2 SYGVQD (reference sequence). Trimming at V came to 6 bases and at J to 10 bases, leaving 9 bases not matched to a gene. The CDR3 consists of 13 residues. Random-hexamer reverse transcription was applied to about 0.5 to 1 ug RNA. TCRdb processed the immunoSEQ multiplex PCR reads anew with MiXCR; each CDR3 protein has one entry. The sample includes hundreds of thousands of distinct CDR3 sequences, approximately 85% seen only once; the top ten take roughly 0.21%. This record belongs to a study of CD8 T cells in Susac syndrome. Sequencing targeted TCR beta in blood CD8+ and CD4+ T cells.

The specimen was CD8+ T cells from PBMCs. The TCR comes from a human donor with multiple sclerosis. The V call is TRBV10-1, the J call TRBJ2-1, with 7 bases that match TRBD1. CDR3 coding DNA: TGCGCCAGCAGCGAAACAGGGGCCTGGGAGCAGTTCTTC. It codes for CASSETGAWEQFF.